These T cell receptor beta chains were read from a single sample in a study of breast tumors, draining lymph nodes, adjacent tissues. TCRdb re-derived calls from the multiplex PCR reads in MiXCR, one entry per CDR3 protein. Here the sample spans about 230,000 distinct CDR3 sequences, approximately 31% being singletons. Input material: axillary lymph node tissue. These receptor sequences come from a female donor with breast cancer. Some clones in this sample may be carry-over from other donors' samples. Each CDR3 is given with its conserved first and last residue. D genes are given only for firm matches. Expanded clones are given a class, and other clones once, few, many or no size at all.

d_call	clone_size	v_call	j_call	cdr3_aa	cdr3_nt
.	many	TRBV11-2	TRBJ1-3	CASSPQVSGNTIYF	TGTGCCAGCAGCCCTCAGGTCTCTGGAAACACCATATATTTT
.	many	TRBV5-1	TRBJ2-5	CASSRMDPQETQYF	TGCGCCAGCAGCCGGATGGATCCCCAAGAGACCCAGTACTTC
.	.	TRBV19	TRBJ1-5	CASSIMGERSYEPQHF	TGTGCCAGTAGTATAATGGGGGAGAGAAGCTATGAGCCCCAGCATTTT
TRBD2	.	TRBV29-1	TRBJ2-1	CSSPSGLAHHNEQFF	TGCAGCTCACCATCGGGACTAGCCCATCACAATGAGCAGTTCTTC
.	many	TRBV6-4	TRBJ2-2	CASSDEIGRELFF	TGTGCCAGCAGTGACGAAATCGGTCGGGAGCTGTTTTTT
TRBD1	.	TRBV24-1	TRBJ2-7	CATSDPDRMKQYF	TGTGCCACCAGTGATCCGGACAGGATGAAGCAGTACTTC
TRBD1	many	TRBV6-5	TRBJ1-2	CASSYAGGPAGYTF	TGTGCCAGCAGCTACGCAGGGGGCCCTGCTGGCTACACCTTC
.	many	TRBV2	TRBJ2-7	CASSRESKYEQYF	TGTGCCAGCAGTCGGGAATCTAAGTACGAGCAGTACTTC
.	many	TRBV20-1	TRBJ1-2	CSARAQGDRYTF	TGCAGTGCTAGAGCACAGGGCGACCGCTACACCTTC
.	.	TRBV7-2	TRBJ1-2	CASSPMVGGTACGYTF	TGTGCCAGCAGCCCTATGGTGGGGGGCACAGCCTGTGGCTACACCTTC
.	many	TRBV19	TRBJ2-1	CAGGSYNEQFF	TGTGCCGGGGGCTCCTACAATGAGCAGTTCTTC
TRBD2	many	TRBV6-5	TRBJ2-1	CASSYTTAGLAANNEQFF	TGTGCCAGCAGTTACACCACCGCAGGACTAGCGGCGAACAATGAGCAGTTCTTC
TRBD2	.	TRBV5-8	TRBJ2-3	CASGLSSSGRRANTQYF	TGTGCCAGTGGCTTGAGTTCCAGCGGGAGGCGGGCAAATACGCAGTATTTT
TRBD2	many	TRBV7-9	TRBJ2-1	CASSQASGILVANEQFF	TGTGCCAGCAGCCAAGCTAGCGGAATCCTCGTAGCCAATGAGCAGTTCTTC
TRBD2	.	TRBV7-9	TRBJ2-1	CAPETSGRSYNEQFF	TGTGCCCCGGAGACTAGCGGGAGGTCCTACAATGAGCAGTTCTTC
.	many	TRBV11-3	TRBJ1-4	CASSRDGATNEKLFF	TGTGCCAGCAGCCGGGACGGAGCAACTAATGAAAAACTGTTTTTT
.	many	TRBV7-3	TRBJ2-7	CASSLRAGDEQYF	TGTGCCAGCAGCTTAAGAGCCGGGGACGAGCAGTACTTC
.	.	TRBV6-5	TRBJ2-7	CASSPSKPSHYEQYF	TGTGCCAGCAGTCCCTCGAAACCTTCCCACTACGAGCAGTACTTC
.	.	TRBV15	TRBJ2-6	CATSRELAGVDEQYFGANVLTF	.
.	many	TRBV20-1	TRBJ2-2	CSARNRATGELFF	TGCAGTGCTAGAAACAGGGCTACCGGGGAGCTGTTTTTT
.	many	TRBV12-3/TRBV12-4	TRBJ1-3	CASSLAGGNTIYF	TGTGCCAGCAGTTTAGCTGGTGGAAACACCATATATTTT
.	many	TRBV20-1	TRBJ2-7	CSGGRPAGEQYF	TGCAGTGGGGGCCGTCCCGCGGGCGAGCAGTACTTC
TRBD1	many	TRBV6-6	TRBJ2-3	CASSNRQGSTDTQYF	TGTGCCAGCAGTAATCGACAGGGGAGCACAGATACGCAGTATTTT
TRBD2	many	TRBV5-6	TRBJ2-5	CASSLWASGSMETQYF	TGTGCCAGCAGCTTGTGGGCTAGCGGGAGTATGGAGACCCAGTACTTC
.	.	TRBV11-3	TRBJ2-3	CASSLALGAGAYF	TGTGCCAGCAGCTTAGCCCTTGGGGCAGGGGCGTATTTT
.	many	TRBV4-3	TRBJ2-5	CASSQLQGRGQETQYF	TGCGCCAGCAGCCAACTTCAGGGTAGGGGCCAAGAGACCCAGTACTTC
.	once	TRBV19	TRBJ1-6	CASREGIYNSPLHF	TGTGCCAGTAGAGAAGGGATCTATAATTCACCCCTCCACTTT
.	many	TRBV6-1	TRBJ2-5	CASSEMASPGTQYF	TGTGCCAGCAGTGAGATGGCCAGCCCGGGGACCCAGTACTTC
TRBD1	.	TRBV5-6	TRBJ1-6	CASSLGTGISSPLHF	TGTGCCAGCAGCTTGGGGACAGGGATAAGTTCACCCCTCCACTTT
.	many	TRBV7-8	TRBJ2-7	CASSEYRAEDEQYF	TGTGCCAGCAGCGAGTACAGGGCGGAGGACGAGCAGTACTTC
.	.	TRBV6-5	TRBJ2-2	CASSSDSYEQYFGPGELFF	.
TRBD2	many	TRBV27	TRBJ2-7	CASRLAGQHSYEQYF	TGTGCCAGCAGACTAGCGGGGCAACACTCCTACGAGCAGTACTTC
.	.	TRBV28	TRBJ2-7	CANSLGQGGYEQYF	TGTGCCAACAGTTTGGGGCAGGGCGGCTACGAGCAGTACTTC
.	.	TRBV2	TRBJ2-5	CASSEVADAQYF	TGTGCCAGCAGTGAAGTAGCAGATGCGCAGTACTTC
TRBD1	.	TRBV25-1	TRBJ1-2	CASSAIGQDYGYTF	TGTGCCAGCAGTGCTATTGGACAGGACTATGGCTACACCTTC
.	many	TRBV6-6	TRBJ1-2	CASRLDRGGYTF	TGTGCCAGCAGGCTGGACAGAGGGGGCTACACCTTC
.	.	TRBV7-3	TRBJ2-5	CASSSQGRTESQYF	TGTGCCAGCAGCTCACAGGGACGGACAGAGAGCCAGTACTTC
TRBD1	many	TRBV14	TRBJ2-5	CASSRQGIQETQSF	TGTGCCAGCAGCCGACAGGGGATACAAGAGACCCAGTCCTTC
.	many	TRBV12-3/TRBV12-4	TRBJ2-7	CASSLGQGGTYEQYF	TGTGCCAGCAGTTTAGGGCAGGGTGGTACCTACGAGCAGTACTTC
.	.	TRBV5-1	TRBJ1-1	CASSLVSPMNTEAFF	TGCGCCAGCAGCTTGGTCAGCCCTATGAACACTGAAGCTTTCTTT
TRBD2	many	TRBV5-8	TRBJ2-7	CASSTLAGGPYEQYF	TGTGCCAGCAGCACACTAGCGGGAGGGCCCTACGAGCAGTACTTC